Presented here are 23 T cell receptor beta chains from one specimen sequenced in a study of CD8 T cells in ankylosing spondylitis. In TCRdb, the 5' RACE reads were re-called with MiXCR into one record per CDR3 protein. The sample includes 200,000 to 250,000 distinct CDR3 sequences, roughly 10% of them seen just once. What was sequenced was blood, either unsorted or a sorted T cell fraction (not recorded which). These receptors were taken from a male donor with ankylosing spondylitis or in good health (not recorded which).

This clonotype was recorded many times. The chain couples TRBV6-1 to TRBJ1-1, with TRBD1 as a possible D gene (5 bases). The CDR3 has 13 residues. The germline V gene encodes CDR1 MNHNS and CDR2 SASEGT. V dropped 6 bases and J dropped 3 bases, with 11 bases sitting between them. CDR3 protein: CASRQGPHTEAFF. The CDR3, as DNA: TGTGCCAGCAGGCAGGGTCCCCACACTGAAGCTTTCTTT.

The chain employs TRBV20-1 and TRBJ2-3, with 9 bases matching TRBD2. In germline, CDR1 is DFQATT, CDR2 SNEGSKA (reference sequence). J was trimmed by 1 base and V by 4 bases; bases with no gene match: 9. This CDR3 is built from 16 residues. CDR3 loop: CSANPLREGGTDTQYF. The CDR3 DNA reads TGCAGTGCTAACCCCCTGCGGGAGGGCGGCACAGATACGCAGTATTTT.

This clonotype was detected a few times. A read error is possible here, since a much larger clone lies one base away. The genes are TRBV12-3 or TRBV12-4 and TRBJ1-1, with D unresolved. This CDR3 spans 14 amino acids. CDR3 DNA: TGTGCCAGCAGTTTGTCTCGTATGAACACTGAAACTTTCTTT. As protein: CASSLSRMNTETFF.

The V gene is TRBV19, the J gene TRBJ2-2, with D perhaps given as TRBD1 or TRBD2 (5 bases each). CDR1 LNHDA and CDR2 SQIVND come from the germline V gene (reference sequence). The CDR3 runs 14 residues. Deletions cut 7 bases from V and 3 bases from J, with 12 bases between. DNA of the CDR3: TGTGCCAGTATTAGGAGAGGGGACACCGGGGAGCTGTTTTTT. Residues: CASIRRGDTGELFF.

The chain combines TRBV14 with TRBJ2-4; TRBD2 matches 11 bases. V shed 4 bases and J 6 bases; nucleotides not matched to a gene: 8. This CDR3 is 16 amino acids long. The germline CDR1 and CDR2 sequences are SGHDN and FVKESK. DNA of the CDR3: TGTGCCAGCAGCCCTACTAGCGGGGGCCCCCGAAACATTCAGTACTTC. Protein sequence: CASSPTSGGPRNIQYF.

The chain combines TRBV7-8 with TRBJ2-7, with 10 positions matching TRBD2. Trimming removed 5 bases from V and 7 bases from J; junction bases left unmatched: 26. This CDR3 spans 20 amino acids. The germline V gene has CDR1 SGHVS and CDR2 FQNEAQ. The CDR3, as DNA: TGTGCCAGCAGCCGTTGGCGGGTGGCCCATAGCGGGGGGCCACTGGGTGAGCAGTACTTC. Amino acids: CASSRWRVAHSGGPLGEQYF.

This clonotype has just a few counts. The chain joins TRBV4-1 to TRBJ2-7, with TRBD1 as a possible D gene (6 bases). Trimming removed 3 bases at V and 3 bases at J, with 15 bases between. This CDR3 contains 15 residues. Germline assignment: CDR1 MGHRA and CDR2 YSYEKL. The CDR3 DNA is TGCGCCAGCAGCCACCCCTCGACAGGAATCTACGAGCAGTACTTC. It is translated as CASSHPSTGIYEQYF.

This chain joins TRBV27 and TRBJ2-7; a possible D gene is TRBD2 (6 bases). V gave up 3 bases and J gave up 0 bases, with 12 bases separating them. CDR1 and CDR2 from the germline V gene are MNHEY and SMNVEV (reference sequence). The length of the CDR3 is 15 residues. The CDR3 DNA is TGTGCCAGCAGTTTTCGAGCGGGTGTCTCCTACGAGCAGTACTTC. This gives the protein CASSFRAGVSYEQYF.

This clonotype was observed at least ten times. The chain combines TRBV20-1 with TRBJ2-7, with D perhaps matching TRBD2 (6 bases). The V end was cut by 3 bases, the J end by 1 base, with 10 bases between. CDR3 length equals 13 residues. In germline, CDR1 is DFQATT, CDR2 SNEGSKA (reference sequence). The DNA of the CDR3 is TGCAGTGCTAGTGGGGGGTCTTCCTACGAGCAGTACTTC. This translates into CSASGGSSYEQYF.

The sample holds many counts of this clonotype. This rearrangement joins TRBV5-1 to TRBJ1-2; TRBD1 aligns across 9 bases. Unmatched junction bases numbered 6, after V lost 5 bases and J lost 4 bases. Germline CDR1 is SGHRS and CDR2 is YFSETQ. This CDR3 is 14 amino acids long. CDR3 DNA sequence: TGCGCCAGCAGGACCGGGACAGGGCCCTATGGCTACACCTTC. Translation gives CASRTGTGPYGYTF.

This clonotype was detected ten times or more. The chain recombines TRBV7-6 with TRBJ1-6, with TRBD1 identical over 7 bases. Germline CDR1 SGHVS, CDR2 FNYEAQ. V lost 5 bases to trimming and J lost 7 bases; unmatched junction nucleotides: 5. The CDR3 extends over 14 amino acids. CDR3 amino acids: CASSARQGNSPLHF. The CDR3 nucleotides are TGTGCCAGCAGCGCACGACAGGGCAATTCACCCCTCCACTTT.

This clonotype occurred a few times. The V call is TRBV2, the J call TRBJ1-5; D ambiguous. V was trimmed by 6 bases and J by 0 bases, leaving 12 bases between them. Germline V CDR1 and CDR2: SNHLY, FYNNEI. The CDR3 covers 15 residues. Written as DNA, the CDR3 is TGTGCCAGCAGCGCAACACTTGATAGCAATCAGCCCCAGCATTTT. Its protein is CASSATLDSNQPQHF. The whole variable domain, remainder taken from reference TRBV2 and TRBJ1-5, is EPEVTQTPSHQVTQMGQEVILRCVPISNHLYFYWYRQILGQKVEFLVSFYNNEISEKSEIFDDQFSVERPDGSNFTLKIRSTKLEDSAMYFCASSATLDSNQPQHFGDGTRLSIL.

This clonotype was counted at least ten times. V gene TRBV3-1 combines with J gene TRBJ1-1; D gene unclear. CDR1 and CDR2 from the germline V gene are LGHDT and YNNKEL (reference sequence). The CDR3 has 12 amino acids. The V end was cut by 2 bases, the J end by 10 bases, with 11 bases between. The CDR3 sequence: CASSQLERRAFF. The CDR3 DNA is TGTGCCAGCAGCCAACTCGAGCGGAGAGCTTTCTTT.

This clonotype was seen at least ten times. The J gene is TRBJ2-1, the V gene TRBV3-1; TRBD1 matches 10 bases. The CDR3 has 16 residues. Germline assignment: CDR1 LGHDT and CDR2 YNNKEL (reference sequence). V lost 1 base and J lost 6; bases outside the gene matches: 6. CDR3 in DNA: TGTGCCAGCAGCCAAGGGCCGGGACAGGGGCTCAATGAGCAGTTCTTC. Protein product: CASSQGPGQGLNEQFF.

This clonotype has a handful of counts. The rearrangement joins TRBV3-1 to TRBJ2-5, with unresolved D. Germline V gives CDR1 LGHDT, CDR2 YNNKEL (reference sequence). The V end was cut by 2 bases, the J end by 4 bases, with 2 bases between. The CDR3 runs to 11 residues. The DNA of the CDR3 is TGTGCCAGCAGCCAAATAGAGACCCAGTACTTC. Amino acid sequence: CASSQIETQYF.

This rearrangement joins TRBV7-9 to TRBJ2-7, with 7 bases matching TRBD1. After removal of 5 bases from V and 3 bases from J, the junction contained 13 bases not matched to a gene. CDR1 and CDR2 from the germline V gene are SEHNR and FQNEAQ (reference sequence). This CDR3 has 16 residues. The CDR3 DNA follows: TGTGCCAGCAGCCCCAACCCCGGGACAGATCTCTACGAGCAGTACTTC. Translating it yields CASSPNPGTDLYEQYF.

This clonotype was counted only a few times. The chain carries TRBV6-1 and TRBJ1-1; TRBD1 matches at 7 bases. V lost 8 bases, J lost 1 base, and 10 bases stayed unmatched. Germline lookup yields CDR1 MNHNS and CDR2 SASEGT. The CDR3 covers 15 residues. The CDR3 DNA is TGTGCCAGCTCACGGGAGGGGGCGCCGAACACTGAAGCTTTCTTT. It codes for CASSREGAPNTEAFF.

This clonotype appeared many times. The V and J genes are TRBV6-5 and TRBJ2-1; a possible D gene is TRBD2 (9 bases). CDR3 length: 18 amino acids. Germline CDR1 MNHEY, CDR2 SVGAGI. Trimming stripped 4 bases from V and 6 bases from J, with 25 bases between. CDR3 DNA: TGTGCCAGCAGTTTAGCATATAGCGGGAGCCAGGGGGCCAATGAGCAGTTCTTC. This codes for CASSLAYSGSQGANEQFF.

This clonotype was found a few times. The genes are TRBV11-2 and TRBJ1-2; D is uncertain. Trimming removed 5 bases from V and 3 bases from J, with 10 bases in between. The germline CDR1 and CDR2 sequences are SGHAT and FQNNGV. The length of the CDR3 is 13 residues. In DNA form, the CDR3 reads TGTGCCAGCAGCCCCCCCGGGGACTATGGCTACACCTTC. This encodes CASSPPGDYGYTF.

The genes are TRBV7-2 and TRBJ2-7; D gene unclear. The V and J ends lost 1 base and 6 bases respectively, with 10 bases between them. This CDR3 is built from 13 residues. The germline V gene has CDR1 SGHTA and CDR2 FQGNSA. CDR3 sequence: CASSLESQLEQYF. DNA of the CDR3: TGTGCCAGCAGCTTAGAATCCCAGCTCGAGCAGTACTTC.

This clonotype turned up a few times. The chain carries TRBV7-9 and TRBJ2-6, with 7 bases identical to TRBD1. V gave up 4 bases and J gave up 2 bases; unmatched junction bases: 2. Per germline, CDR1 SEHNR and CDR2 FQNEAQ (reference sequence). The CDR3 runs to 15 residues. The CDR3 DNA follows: TGTGCCAGCAGCTCCAGGGGGACTGGGGCCAACGTCCTGACTTTC. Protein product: CASSSRGTGANVLTF.

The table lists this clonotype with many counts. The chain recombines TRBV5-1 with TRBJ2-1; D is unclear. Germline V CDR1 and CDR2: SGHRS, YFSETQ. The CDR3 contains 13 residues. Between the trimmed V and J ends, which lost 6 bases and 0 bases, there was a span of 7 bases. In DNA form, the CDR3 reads TGCGCCAGCATGCGTACCTCCTACAATGAGCAGTTCTTC. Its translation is CASMRTSYNEQFF.

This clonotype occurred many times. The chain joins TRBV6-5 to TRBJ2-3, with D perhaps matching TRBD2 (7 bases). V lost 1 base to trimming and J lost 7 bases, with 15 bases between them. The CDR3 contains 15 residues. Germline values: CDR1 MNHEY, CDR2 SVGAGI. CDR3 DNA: TGTGCCAGCAGTTACTTACAGGGAGGGAGAAATACGCAGTATTTT. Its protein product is CASSYLQGGRNTQYF.